This T cell receptor (beta chain) was identified during a study of CD8 T cells in ankylosing spondylitis. Study outcomes and limitations: According to the report, clones linked to the disease were significantly enriched in matched synovial fluid samples taken from ankylosing spondylitis patients.

V was trimmed by 7 bases and J by 1 base, leaving 10 bases between them. The CDR3 sequence is 13 residues long. The germline V gene has CDR1 ENHRY and CDR2 SYGVKD. Researchers built TCR beta libraries using quantitative 5'-RACE with molecular barcodes. TCRdb fed the 5' RACE reads into MiXCR, producing one record per CDR3 protein. Among 300,000 to 400,000 distinct CDR3 sequences, 14% to 15% were seen once, and the ten largest hold approximately 1%. This clonotype was counted a few times. Its antigen is not known. Sequences were obtained from blood, either unsorted or a sorted T cell fraction (not recorded which). This chain links TRBV10-3 with TRBJ2-5; maybe TRBD2 (6 bases). This receptor was obtained from a male donor with ankylosing spondylitis or in good health (not recorded which). CDR3 sequence reads: CAIKAGSQETQYF. The CDR3 nucleotides are TGTGCCATCAAGGCGGGGAGCCAAGAGACCCAGTACTTC.